Each of the 27 T cell receptor beta chains below was sequenced from the same sample in a study of long-term antiretroviral therapy in people with HIV. The run of the v3.0 immunoSEQ assay was at survey level. Assay used: immunoSEQ multiplex PCR; TCRdb lists only in-frame clones, some missing. The repertoire holds under 20,000 clones, over 70% seen once, with roughly a tenth in the top ten. Sample: unsorted PBMCs, taken 0.5 years before starting antiretroviral therapy. All receptors come from a man aged 18-30 years with HIV.

The chain joins TRBV11-2 to TRBJ2-1, with D uncertain. Germline CDR1 is SGHAT and CDR2 is FQNNGV. This CDR3 spans 13 amino acids. The germline V and J ends were trimmed by 1 base and 4 bases, with 5 bases remaining between them. The CDR3 loop is CASSLGFYNEQFF. In DNA, the CDR3 is TGTGCCAGCAGCTTAGGCTTTTACAATGAGCAGTTCTTC.

The chain employs TRBV19 and TRBJ1-5, with 12 bases aligning to TRBD1. Germline V CDR1 and CDR2: LNHDA, SQIVND (reference sequence). Trimming at V came to 6 bases and at J to 2 bases, leaving 11 bases not matched to a gene. This CDR3 spans 18 amino acids. The CDR3 loop is CASSTGTGGLFGNQPQHF. The CDR3 DNA follows: TGTGCCAGTAGCACCGGGACAGGGGGCCTTTTTGGCAATCAGCCCCAGCATTTT.

The chain couples TRBV28 to TRBJ1-1; 9 bases fit TRBD1. Trimming removed 5 bases from V and 0 bases from J; junction bases left unmatched: 1. This CDR3 region has 14 residues. Germline CDR1 reads MDHEN; CDR2 reads SYDVKM. The CDR3 DNA reads TGTGCCAGCAGTACAGGGGGCGTGAACACTGAAGCTTTCTTT. It yields the protein CASSTGGVNTEAFF.

The chain uses TRBV6-5 and TRBJ2-4; weak D call: TRBD2 (6 bases). Per germline, CDR1 MNHEY and CDR2 SVGAGI. V gave up 11 bases and J gave up 0 bases, with 11 bases separating them. The CDR3 contains 13 residues. This CDR3 is CACGGVAKNIQYF. CDR3 nucleotides: TGTGCCTGCGGCGGGGTAGCCAAAAACATTCAGTACTTC.

This clone was picked up a small number of times. Written as DNA, the CDR3 is TGTGCCAGCAGCCAAGAAGCCGGGACAGGGGGCCACGAGCAGTACTTC. This codes for CASSQEAGTGGHEQYF. This chain joins TRBV4-2 and TRBJ2-7, with 12 bases matching TRBD1. The CDR3 spans 16 residues. The ends lost 0 bases at V and 5 bases at J; junction bases unmatched: 5. Germline loops: CDR1 LGHNA, CDR2 YNFKEQ.

The rearrangement joins TRBV7-2 to TRBJ2-7, with D perhaps TRBD1 (6 bases). Looked up from germline, CDR1 is SGHTA and CDR2 is FQGNSA. The CDR3 covers 19 residues. Between the trimmed V and J ends, which lost 0 bases and 2 bases, there was a span of 23 bases. The CDR3 bases are TGTGCCAGCAGCTTAGCGCTAATGGGGCACGGGACATATGCCTACGAGCAGTACTTC. It is translated as CASSLALMGHGTYAYEQYF.

The rearrangement links TRBV7-2 to TRBJ1-2, with D possibly TRBD1 on 5 matching bases. Trimming shortened V by 3 bases and J by 6 bases, and 8 bases separated the two germline ends. Looked up from germline, CDR1 is SGHTA and CDR2 is FQGNSA. The CDR3 consists of 12 residues. The CDR3 here is CASSFPGNGYTF. DNA for the CDR3: TGTGCCAGCAGCTTTCCAGGGAATGGCTACACCTTC.

V and J are TRBV2 and TRBJ2-3; possible D gene TRBD2, 6 bases. CDR3 length: 13 residues. CDR1 is SNHLY, CDR2 FYNNEI, per germline. The ends were cut back, 2 bases at V and 6 bases at J, with 9 bases in the middle. This chain's CDR3 is CASSELARDTQYF. In DNA form, the CDR3 reads TGTGCCAGCAGTGAACTAGCGCGGGATACGCAGTATTTT.

This rearrangement joins TRBV11-1 to TRBJ2-7, with TRBD2 matching 7 bases. The CDR3 length is 15 residues. Trimming took 8 bases from V and 3 from J; bases not matched to a gene: 13. Per the germline V gene, CDR1 is SGHAT and CDR2 is FQDESV (reference sequence). CDR3 loop: CASGHAAGSLYEQYF. The CDR3 DNA reads as TGTGCCAGCGGACACGCAGCGGGAAGTCTCTACGAGCAGTACTTC.

This clone has more than one count but fewer than ten. The rearrangement joins TRBV21-1 to TRBJ2-7. TRBV21-1 represents a pseudogene. There are 11 residues in the CDR3. CDR3 in amino acids: CAGRGVDEQYF. CDR3 DNA: TGTGCCGGTAGAGGGGTTGACGAGCAGTACTTC.

The CDR3 here is CAISESIRRGWSPLHF. In DNA, the CDR3 is TGTGCCATCAGTGAGTCGATTCGGAGGGGTTGGTCACCCCTCCACTTT. The V gene is TRBV10-3, the J gene TRBJ1-6, with D perhaps matching TRBD1 (5 bases). V lost 0 bases, J lost 10 bases, and 16 bases lay in between. Germline lookup yields CDR1 ENHRY and CDR2 SYGVKD. The length of the CDR3 is 16 residues.

The rearrangement joins TRBV5-1 to TRBJ2-5; 9 bases line up with TRBD1. Per germline, CDR1 SGHRS and CDR2 YFSETQ. The CDR3 contains 16 residues. The trim removed 3 bases at V and 5 bases at J, leaving 11 bases unmatched. CDR3 sequence: CASSSKNRGLEETQYF. The DNA of the CDR3 is TGCGCCAGCAGCTCGAAGAACAGGGGGCTGGAGGAGACCCAGTACTTC.

The rearrangement uses TRBV6-1 and TRBJ2-7; D unclear. The CDR3 runs to 13 residues. Trimming shortened V by 4 bases and J by 5 bases, and 12 bases separated the two germline ends. CDR1 is MNHNS and CDR2 is SASEGT in the germline V gene. The CDR3 DNA is TGTGCCAGCAGTGGGGATGAGCGTCACGAGCAGTACTTC. As protein: CASSGDERHEQYF.

Concerning this clone: Mismatch with germline at one junction end may stem from a read error. This chain uses TRBV2 with TRBJ2-3, with D maybe TRBD2 (6 bases). Germline assignment: CDR1 SNHLY and CDR2 FYNNEI. The CDR3 sequence is 11 residues long. The CDR3 DNA follows: TGTGCCAGCAGTGGGGGACTGGGCACGGATTTT. It specifies CASSGGLGTDF.

This clone showed up just once. This chain links TRBV27 with TRBJ2-1, with a tentative D call TRBD1 (5 bases). Trimming took 5 bases from V and 7 from J, leaving 18 bases between them. The CDR3 covers 15 residues. Germline V gene data show CDR1 as MNHEY and CDR2 as SMNVEV (reference sequence). Written as DNA, the CDR3 is TGTGCCAGCAGTATTACAGGCCCCGGCTGGAATGAGCAGTTCTTC. It translates to CASSITGPGWNEQFF.

The V gene is TRBV5-1, the J gene TRBJ2-3; D not resolved. The CDR3 contains 16 residues. V was clipped by 4 bases and J by 6 bases, with 21 bases between them. Germline CDR1 SGHRS, CDR2 YFSETQ. This chain's CDR3 is CASSPDGLGTFDTQYF. DNA for the CDR3: TGCGCCAGCAGCCCGGACGGCCTTGGTACCTTTGATACGCAGTATTTT.

This chain links TRBV7-9 with TRBJ2-1; maybe TRBD1 (5 bases). In germline, CDR1 is SEHNR, CDR2 FQNEAQ (reference sequence). The CDR3 spans 11 residues. Deletions cut 8 bases from V and 9 bases from J, with 11 bases between. CDR3 loop: CASPRVGEQFF. The DNA of the CDR3 is TGTGCCAGCCCCAGGGTTGGTGAGCAGTTCTTC. Full variable domain (rest looked up from reference TRBV7-9 and TRBJ2-1): DTGVSQNPRHKITKRGQNVTFRCDPISEHNRLYWYRQTLGQGPEFLTYFQNEAQLEKSRLLSDRFSAERPKGSFSTLEIQRTEQGDSAMYLCASPRVGEQFFGPGTRLTVL.

The chain carries TRBV27 and TRBJ1-4; TRBD1 aligns across 9 bases. CDR3 length equals 15 residues. With 5 bases clipped from V and 8 bases from J, the junction kept 9 bases outside the gene matches. The V gene's germline CDR1 is MNHEY and CDR2 SMNVEV (reference sequence). The CDR3 sequence is CASSRRDRDNEKLFF. The CDR3 DNA is TGTGCCAGCAGTCGCCGGGACAGGGATAACGAAAAACTGTTTTTT.

This clone turned up a few times. CDR3: CASSLNASVSYNEQFF. The CDR3 DNA reads as TGTGCCAGCAGCTTAAACGCTAGCGTCTCCTACAATGAGCAGTTCTTC. V and J are TRBV7-3 and TRBJ2-1; tentative D call: TRBD2 (6 bases). From germline, CDR1 is SGHTA and CDR2 FQGTGA. The CDR3 is made up of 16 amino acids. Between the trimmed V and J ends, which lost 1 base and 0 bases, there was a span of 10 bases.

V gene TRBV5-4 combines with J gene TRBJ1-3; D might be TRBD1 (6 bases). This CDR3 comprises 15 residues. V gave up 4 bases and J gave up 4 bases, with 15 bases separating them. Germline CDR1 is SGHNT and CDR2 is YYREEE (reference sequence). The CDR3 sequence is CASSRPGQVGNTIYF. The CDR3 DNA reads TGTGCCAGCAGCCGGCCGGGACAAGTAGGAAACACCATATATTTT.

The chain employs TRBV7-9 and TRBJ2-7; maybe TRBD2 (6 bases). Trimming cost V 5 bases and J 0 bases, with 17 bases left between them. The CDR3 has 16 amino acids. Germline V gene lookup returns CDR1 SEHNR and CDR2 FQNEAQ (reference sequence). CDR3 nucleotides: TGTGCCAGCAGCCCCGAAGGGAGGCTGGACTCCTACGAGCAGTACTTC. Protein sequence: CASSPEGRLDSYEQYF.

The chain links TRBV27 to TRBJ2-7; possible D gene TRBD1, 7 bases. Germline V gene sequence: CDR1 MNHEY, CDR2 SMNVEV (reference sequence). The CDR3 has 17 residues. The V end was cut by 5 bases, the J end by 3 bases, with 23 bases between. Here the CDR3 DNA reads TGTGCCAGCAGTCCCCGGGACAGCTTGCCGGAGGGCTACGAGCAGTACTTC. Translation: CASSPRDSLPEGYEQYF.

This clone was detected only a few times. This sequence joins TRBV4-1 and TRBJ1-2; the D is unclear. This CDR3 is 15 amino acids long. Germline-derived CDR1 and CDR2 are MGHRA and YSYEKL. With 0 bases removed from V and 1 base from J, the gap between germline ends came to 9 bases. CDR3 DNA: TGCGCCAGCAGCCAAGATCACAGCCATAACTATGGCTACACCTTC. Translating gives CASSQDHSHNYGYTF.

The chain combines TRBV5-4 with TRBJ2-3, with 11 bases that match TRBD2. V lost 2 bases to trimming and J lost 0 bases; unmatched junction nucleotides: 14. Germline V gives CDR1 SGHNT, CDR2 YYREEE (reference sequence). The CDR3 consists of 20 residues. CDR3: CASSFQPGTSGKASTDTQYF. CDR3 sequence (DNA): TGTGCCAGCAGCTTTCAGCCTGGGACTAGCGGTAAGGCTAGCACAGATACGCAGTATTTT.

This rearrangement joins TRBV27 to TRBJ2-3; TRBD2 might be the D (6 bases). The CDR3 extends over 14 amino acids. With 3 bases removed from V and 0 bases from J, the gap between germline ends came to 7 bases. The germline V gene encodes CDR1 MNHEY and CDR2 SMNVEV (reference sequence). The CDR3 spells CASSLRGSTDTQYF. The CDR3 DNA follows: TGTGCCAGCAGTTTGCGGGGAAGCACAGATACGCAGTATTTT.

The CDR3 bases are TGTGCCAGCAGCTCTTTTTATTCTACTAGCGGGGGGCAAGAGACCCAGTACTTC. Protein sequence: CASSSFYSTSGGQETQYF. J is TRBJ2-5 and V is TRBV13; TRBD2 agrees at 12 bases. The CDR3 totals 18 residues. Looked up from germline, CDR1 is PRHDT and CDR2 is FYEKMQ (reference sequence). The V gene end was trimmed by 4 bases and the J gene end by 2 bases; junction bases not matched to a gene: 11.

The CDR3 is CASSLGPGQRPADTQYF. For the CDR3, the DNA is TGTGCCAGCAGCTTGGGCCCTGGACAGCGGCCGGCAGATACGCAGTATTTT. This sequence joins TRBV5-6 and TRBJ2-3; a possible D gene is TRBD1 (6 bases). The CDR3 extends over 17 amino acids. Germline loops: CDR1 SGHDT, CDR2 YYEEEE. V was pared by 0 bases and J by 4 bases, with 18 bases between. The whole variable domain, filled in from reference TRBV5-6 and TRBJ2-3, reads DAGVTQSPTHLIKTRGQQVTLRCSPKSGHDTVSWYQQALGQGPQFIFQYYEEEERQRGNFPDRFSGHQFPNYSSELNVNALLLGDSALYLCASSLGPGQRPADTQYFGPGTRLTVL.